Following are 18 T cell receptor beta chains from one sample sequenced in a study of cytomegalovirus exposure and HLA in healthy donors. The PCR made use of 60 Vbeta and 13 Jbeta primers. The protocol was immunoSEQ multiplex PCR, while the TCRdb copy is restricted to in-frame clones and leaves out a portion. Altogether under 200,000 clones are present, about three quarters being singletons, with the ten largest covering over 12%. The sample comprised PBMCs. The receptors stem from a middle-aged man in good health and CMV-seropositive.

The V and J genes are TRBV5-6 and TRBJ2-7, with TRBD2 matching over 10 bases. V shed 3 bases, J shed 4 bases, and the junction held 7 bases outside the gene matches. Germline CDR1 is SGHDT and CDR2 is YYEEEE. The CDR3 contains 15 residues. The CDR3 nucleotides are TGTGCCAGCAGCTCCCCTAGCGGGGGTCTTTACGAGCAGTACTTC. It translates to CASSSPSGGLYEQYF. Full variable domain (outside the CDR3, taken from reference TRBV5-6 and TRBJ2-7): DAGVTQSPTHLIKTRGQQVTLRCSPKSGHDTVSWYQQALGQGPQFIFQYYEEEERQRGNFPDRFSGHQFPNYSSELNVNALLLGDSALYLCASSSPSGGLYEQYFGPGTRLTVT.

The rearrangement joins TRBV28 to TRBJ1-6; 7 positions match TRBD1. This CDR3 is 14 amino acids long. The ends lost 5 bases at V and 8 bases at J; junction bases unmatched: 6. Germline loops: CDR1 MDHEN, CDR2 SYDVKM. Written as DNA, the CDR3 is TGTGCCAGCAGTCCGCAGGGGGATTATTCACCCCTCCACTTT. This gives the protein CASSPQGDYSPLHF.

The chain is built from TRBV27 and TRBJ1-2; D remains unclear. This CDR3 comprises 15 residues. The germline gives CDR1 MNHEY, CDR2 SMNVEV (reference sequence). The V end was cut by 4 bases, the J end by 1 base, with 13 bases between. This CDR3 reads CASSYSRRSNYGYTF. CDR3 DNA sequence: TGTGCCAGCAGTTACAGTAGGCGCAGTAACTATGGCTACACCTTC.

A few counts support this clone. The V call is TRBV28, the J call TRBJ2-6, with D maybe TRBD1 (6 bases). CDR1 is MDHEN, CDR2 SYDVKM, per germline. The germline V and J ends were trimmed by 4 bases and 11 bases, with 12 bases remaining between them. This CDR3 region has 13 residues. The CDR3 sequence is CASSSRQVDVLTF. In DNA form, the CDR3 reads TGTGCCAGCAGTTCCCGACAGGTTGACGTCCTGACTTTC.

The genes are TRBV19 and TRBJ2-5; TRBD1 aligns across 9 bases. Germline lookup yields CDR1 LNHDA and CDR2 SQIVND (reference sequence). The trim removed 5 bases at V and 3 bases at J, leaving 7 bases unmatched. CDR3 size: 15 residues. The CDR3 DNA follows: TGTGCCAGTAGTCCCCTACGACAGGGGGAAGAGACCCAGTACTTC. Amino acids: CASSPLRQGEETQYF.

The chain has TRBV5-1 and TRBJ1-3; D is ambiguous. Germline V lookup: CDR1 SGHRS, CDR2 YFSETQ. V lost 0 bases to trimming and J lost 0 bases, with 7 bases between them. This CDR3 is built from 15 residues. The chain's CDR3 is CASSLDSRSGNTIYF. CDR3 sequence (DNA): TGCGCCAGCAGCTTGGACAGTCGCTCTGGAAACACCATATATTTT.

The chain recombines TRBV19 with TRBJ1-1; D gene uncertain. The CDR3 has 14 amino acids. V shed 3 bases and J shed 8 bases, with 16 bases lying between them. CDR1 and CDR2 (germline): LNHDA, SQIVND (reference sequence). The CDR3 is CASSIQVRGKEAFF. The CDR3 region has the DNA TGTGCCAGTAGTATCCAAGTTCGAGGGAAGGAAGCTTTCTTT.

J is TRBJ1-2 and V is TRBV5-1; 7 nucleotides agree with TRBD1. Germline loops: CDR1 SGHRS, CDR2 YFSETQ. J lost 8 bases, V lost 1 base, and 5 bases had no gene match. The CDR3 sequence is 13 residues long. In nucleotides, the CDR3 is TGCGCCAGCAGCTTGCAGGGGGAGTGGGGCTACACCTTC. Translated: CASSLQGEWGYTF.

V gene TRBV11-3 combines with J gene TRBJ2-2; maybe TRBD1 (6 bases). CDR3 length equals 13 residues. V lost 5 bases, J lost 7 bases, and 11 bases lay in between. CDR1 and CDR2 from the germline V gene are SGHNT and YENEEA. CDR3 protein: CASSPQGYGELFF. The CDR3 DNA follows: TGTGCCAGCAGCCCGCAGGGGTACGGGGAGCTGTTTTTT.

This clone was counted ten times or more. Here the CDR3 reads CASSEVENTEAFF. CDR3 bases: TGTGCCAGCAGTGAAGTAGAGAACACTGAAGCTTTCTTT. J is TRBJ1-1 and V is TRBV2; no firm D call. Per germline, CDR1 SNHLY and CDR2 FYNNEI. The V and J ends lost 1 base and 1 base respectively, with 4 bases between them. The length of the CDR3 is 13 residues.

The chain recombines TRBV18 with TRBJ1-5; D perhaps matches TRBD1 (6 bases). Germline assignment: CDR1 KGHSH and CDR2 LQKENI. The V end lost 3 bases, the J end lost 5 bases, and 20 bases lay between the germline ends. CDR3 length: 17 amino acids. Written as DNA, the CDR3 is TGTGCCAGCTCACCGCCGAGAATGGCAGGGGCTGATCAGCCCCAGCATTTT. It specifies CASSPPRMAGADQPQHF.

In its sample, this clone was seen once. The gene calls are TRBV28 and TRBJ1-3; D call uncertain. Germline V lookup: CDR1 MDHEN, CDR2 SYDVKM. Trimming took 5 bases from V and 2 from J, leaving 10 bases between them. The CDR3 spans 14 residues. The CDR3 sequence: CASSGRLTGNTIYF. The DNA for the CDR3 is TGTGCCAGCAGTGGCAGGTTAACTGGAAACACCATATATTTT.

In its sample, this clone was seen a few times. This chain joins TRBV2 and TRBJ2-6; D is uncertain. Germline V CDR1 and CDR2: SNHLY, FYNNEI. Trimming pared 0 bases from V and 4 bases from J, leaving 7 bases between. This CDR3 spans 15 amino acids. Written as DNA, the CDR3 is TGTGCCAGCAGTGAAGCCCTTTTGGGGGCCAACGTCCTGACTTTC. Its translation: CASSEALLGANVLTF. Complete variable domain (other parts from reference TRBV2 and TRBJ2-6): EPEVTQTPSHQVTQMGQEVILRCVPISNHLYFYWYRQILGQKVEFLVSFYNNEISEKSEIFDDQFSVERPDGSNFTLKIRSTKLEDSAMYFCASSEALLGANVLTFGAGSRLTVL.

The rearrangement links TRBV27 to TRBJ1-6; the D is unclear. The CDR3 extends over 15 amino acids. V was trimmed by 1 base and J by 8 bases, leaving 12 bases between them. Per the germline V gene, CDR1 is MNHEY and CDR2 is SMNVEV (reference sequence). CDR3 region: CASSLYPPSDSPLHF. DNA for the CDR3: TGTGCCAGCAGTTTATATCCTCCCTCGGATTCACCCCTCCACTTT.

This clone was detected only a few times. The CDR3 region is CASGQGDNEQFF. The CDR3 DNA follows: TGTGCCAGCGGGCAGGGTGACAATGAGCAGTTCTTC. The chain is built from TRBV7-9 and TRBJ2-1, with D possibly TRBD1 on 5 matching bases. Trimming pared 8 bases from V and 5 bases from J, leaving 10 bases between. CDR1 is SEHNR, CDR2 FQNEAQ, per germline (reference sequence). This CDR3 has 12 residues.

This clone has only a few counts. The V call is TRBV5-1, the J call TRBJ2-3; 9 bases line up with TRBD1. CDR1 SGHRS and CDR2 YFSETQ come from the germline V gene. The CDR3 has 16 amino acids. The junction had 3 bases not matched to a gene; V was cut back by 1 base and J by 0 bases. CDR3 coding DNA: TGCGCCAGCAGCTTGACAGGGGGCGGGAGCACAGATACGCAGTATTTT. Translation gives CASSLTGGGSTDTQYF.

V usage is TRBV4-2 and J usage is TRBJ2-2; D perhaps matches TRBD2 (5 bases). The CDR3 contains 15 residues. Germline assignment: CDR1 LGHNA and CDR2 YNFKEQ. V gave up 0 bases and J gave up 6 bases, with 11 bases separating them. DNA for the CDR3: TGTGCCAGCAGCCAAGATCCCCAGAGGGCCGGGGAGCTGTTTTTT. It translates to CASSQDPQRAGELFF.

This rearrangement joins TRBV10-2 to TRBJ2-7; tentative D call: TRBD1 (5 bases). V was shortened by 5 bases and J by 5 bases, with 19 bases between the two germline ends. There are 15 residues in the CDR3. Germline CDR1 is WSHSY and CDR2 is SAAADI. CDR3 protein: CASSTPRQGKNEQYF. Written as DNA, the CDR3 is TGCGCCAGCAGTACCCCTCGGCAGGGTAAGAACGAGCAGTACTTC.